These 13 T cell receptor beta chains share one sample of origin, sequenced in a study of shared clonotypes between healthy human individuals. This table comes from immunoSEQ multiplex PCR, and its TCRdb copy is limited to in-frame clones, with some not included. The sample holds roughly 2.4 million clones, more than 90% seen once. Sequencing used naive CD4+ T cells sorted from blood. The subset here: CD45RA+ positively selected. The receptors were sampled from a man aged 18 to 30 in good health.

The chain links TRBV30 to TRBJ2-7; 11 bases map to TRBD1. The CDR3 has 14 amino acids. J was trimmed by 0 bases and V by 6 bases; bases with no gene match: 4. From germline, CDR1 is GTSNPN and CDR2 SVGIG (reference sequence). The CDR3 spells CACSGQGGSYEQYF. The CDR3, as DNA: TGTGCCTGTTCGGGACAGGGGGGCTCCTACGAGCAGTACTTC.

The V gene is TRBV7-9, the J gene TRBJ2-7, with 8 bases lining up with TRBD1. This CDR3 has 15 residues. Germline CDR1 SEHNR, CDR2 FQNEAQ (reference sequence). V gave up 7 bases and J gave up 5 bases; unmatched junction bases: 13. DNA for the CDR3: TGTGCCAGCACCGCCCGGACAGGGAAAGAGAACGAGCAGTACTTC. This codes for CASTARTGKENEQYF.

The chain recombines TRBV7-9 with TRBJ2-1, with D possibly being TRBD1 (6 bases). Germline lookup yields CDR1 SEHNR and CDR2 FQNEAQ (reference sequence). This CDR3 spans 15 amino acids. V was trimmed by 1 base and J by 2 bases, leaving 9 bases between them. CDR3 residues: CASSLGKGAYNEQFF. The CDR3 bases are TGTGCCAGCAGCTTAGGGAAGGGGGCCTACAATGAGCAGTTCTTC.

This sequence joins TRBV7-4 and TRBJ2-6, with D unclear. The CDR3 is 18 amino acids. Germline CDR1 reads SGHVT; CDR2 reads SQSDAQ. Trimming removed 5 bases from V and 5 bases from J, with 22 bases in between. Here the CDR3 reads CASSEKSSSQSRANVLTF. As DNA, the CDR3 is TGTGCCAGCAGCGAAAAAAGCAGCTCACAAAGTCGGGCCAACGTCCTGACTTTC.

This chain connects TRBV18 to TRBJ2-7, with D perhaps matching TRBD1 (5 bases). The CDR3 covers 14 residues. Trimming removed 1 base from V and 2 bases from J, with 9 bases in between. Germline values: CDR1 KGHSH, CDR2 LQKENI. The CDR3 reads CASSPRSDTYEQYF. As DNA, the CDR3 is TGTGCCAGCTCACCACGATCGGACACCTACGAGCAGTACTTC.

The CDR3 sequence is CASSLVFGSDTGELFF. The CDR3 nucleotides are TGTGCCAGCAGCTTAGTCTTCGGGAGTGACACCGGGGAGCTGTTTTTT. The chain has TRBV11-3 and TRBJ2-2; a weak D match, TRBD2 (6 bases). This CDR3 has 16 residues. The V gene's germline CDR1 is SGHNT and CDR2 YENEEA. The V end was cut by 1 base, the J end by 3 bases, with 12 bases between.

As concerns this clone: Other DNA sequences in the sample encode the same CDR3. V and J are TRBV7-8 and TRBJ2-7; 7 bases map to TRBD1. V gave up 3 bases and J gave up 0 bases; unmatched junction bases: 2. This CDR3 comprises 14 residues. In germline, CDR1 is SGHVS, CDR2 FQNEAQ. The CDR3 sequence: CASSLDRSSYEQYF. The DNA for the CDR3 is TGTGCCAGCAGCTTGGACAGGAGCTCCTACGAGCAGTACTTC.

This sequence joins TRBV7-2 and TRBJ2-4, with D unresolved. The CDR3 runs to 14 residues. Trimming removed 7 bases from V and 8 bases from J, with 18 bases in between. From germline, CDR1 is SGHTA and CDR2 FQGNSA. The CDR3 sequence: CASICFWGWYIQYF. The CDR3 nucleotides are TGTGCCAGCATCTGTTTCTGGGGTTGGTACATTCAGTACTTC.

Turning to this clone: This specimen includes other DNA sequences encoding the same CDR3. J is TRBJ1-3 and V is TRBV2; no firm D call. The V end lost 3 bases, the J end lost 0 bases, and 6 bases lay between the germline ends. The germline V gene has CDR1 SNHLY and CDR2 FYNNEI. This CDR3 region has 14 residues. Here the CDR3 DNA reads TGTGCCAGCAGTGACGCTAGCTCTGGAAACACCATATATTTT. Its protein product is CASSDASSGNTIYF.

This rearrangement joins TRBV5-6 to TRBJ2-1; D is undetermined. This CDR3 has 14 amino acids. V was clipped by 5 bases and J by 12 bases, with 21 bases between them. Per germline, CDR1 SGHDT and CDR2 YYEEEE. Written as DNA, the CDR3 is TGTGCCAGCAGTTTATGGACGGAACCTTGGGGGCAGTTCTTC. The encoded protein is CASSLWTEPWGQFF.

The chain combines TRBV6-1 with TRBJ1-1, with D unresolved. Germline-derived CDR1 and CDR2 are MNHNS and SASEGT. Deletions cut 4 bases from V and 1 base from J, with 4 bases between. The CDR3 loop spans 12 amino acids. CDR3 region: CASSVTNTEAFF. DNA for the CDR3: TGTGCCAGCAGTGTAACGAACACTGAAGCTTTCTTT.

The chain carries TRBV6-1 and TRBJ1-5; TRBD1 is a possible D gene (6 bases). The CDR3 spans 15 residues. Trimming left V 5 bases short and J 7 bases short, with 18 bases between. Per germline, CDR1 MNHNS and CDR2 SASEGT. In nucleotides, the CDR3 is TGTGCCAGCAGTCTGGACAGTTCCCGATCCCAGCCCCAGCATTTT. Its translation: CASSLDSSRSQPQHF.

The chain combines TRBV19 with TRBJ2-2, with TRBD1 matching 9 bases. From germline, CDR1 is LNHDA and CDR2 SQIVND (reference sequence). The CDR3 spans 20 residues. The ends lost 3 bases at V and 4 bases at J; junction bases unmatched: 18. In DNA, the CDR3 is TGTGCCAGTAGTATTGGGCAACATGCGGGAACAGGGGGCGGCACCGGGGAGCTGTTTTTT. As protein: CASSIGQHAGTGGGTGELFF. The full variable domain, rest sourced from reference TRBV19 and TRBJ2-2, is DGGITQSPKYLFRKEGQNVTLSCEQNLNHDAMYWYRQDPGQGLRLIYYSQIVNDFQKGDIAEGYSVSREKKESFPLTVTSAQKNPTAFYLCASSIGQHAGTGGGTGELFFGEGSRLTVL.